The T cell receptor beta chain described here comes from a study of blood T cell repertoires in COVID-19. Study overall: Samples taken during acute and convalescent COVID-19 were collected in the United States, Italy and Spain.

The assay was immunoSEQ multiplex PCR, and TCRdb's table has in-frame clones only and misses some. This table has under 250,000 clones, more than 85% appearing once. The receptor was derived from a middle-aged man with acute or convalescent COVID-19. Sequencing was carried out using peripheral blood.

The CDR3 DNA is TGTGCCAGTAGGCGCGGGACGGGCGCTAGCTATGGCTACACCTTC. This translates into CASRRGTGASYGYTF. The chain employs TRBV19 and TRBJ1-2; D is perhaps TRBD1 (5 bases). The CDR3 spans 15 residues. V was trimmed by 6 bases and J by 4 bases, leaving 18 bases between them. The V gene's germline CDR1 is LNHDA and CDR2 SQIVND (reference sequence).